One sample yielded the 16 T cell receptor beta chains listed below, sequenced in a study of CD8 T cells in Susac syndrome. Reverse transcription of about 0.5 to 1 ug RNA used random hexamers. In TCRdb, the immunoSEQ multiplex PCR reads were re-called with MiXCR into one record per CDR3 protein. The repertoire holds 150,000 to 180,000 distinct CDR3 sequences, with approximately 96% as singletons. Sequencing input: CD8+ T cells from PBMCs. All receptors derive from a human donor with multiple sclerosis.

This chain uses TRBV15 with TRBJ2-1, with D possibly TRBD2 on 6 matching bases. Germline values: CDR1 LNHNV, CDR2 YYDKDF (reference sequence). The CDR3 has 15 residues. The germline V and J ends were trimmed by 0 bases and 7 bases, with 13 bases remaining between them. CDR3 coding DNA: TGTGCCACCAGCAGAGATACAGATGGGGGGAATGAGCAGTTCTTC. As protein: CATSRDTDGGNEQFF.

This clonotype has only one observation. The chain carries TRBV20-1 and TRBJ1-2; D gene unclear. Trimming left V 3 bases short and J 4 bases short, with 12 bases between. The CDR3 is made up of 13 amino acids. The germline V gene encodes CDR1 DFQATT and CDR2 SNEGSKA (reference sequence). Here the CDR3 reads CSARPQTPYGYTF. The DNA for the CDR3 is TGCAGTGCTAGGCCTCAAACCCCCTATGGCTACACCTTC.

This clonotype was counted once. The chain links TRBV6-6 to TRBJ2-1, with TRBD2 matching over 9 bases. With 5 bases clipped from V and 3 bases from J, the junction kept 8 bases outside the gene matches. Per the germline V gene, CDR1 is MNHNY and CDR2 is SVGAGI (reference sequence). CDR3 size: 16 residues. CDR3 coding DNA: TGTGCCAGCAGTGGCCGCGGCGGGGGGGTCTACAATGAGCAGTTCTTC. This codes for CASSGRGGGVYNEQFF.

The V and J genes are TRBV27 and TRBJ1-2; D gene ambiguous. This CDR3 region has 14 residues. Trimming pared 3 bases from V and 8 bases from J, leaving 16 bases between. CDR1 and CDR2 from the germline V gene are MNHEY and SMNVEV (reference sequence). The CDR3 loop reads CASSFLAGPPGYTF. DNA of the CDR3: TGTGCCAGCAGTTTCCTCGCGGGTCCCCCGGGCTACACCTTC.

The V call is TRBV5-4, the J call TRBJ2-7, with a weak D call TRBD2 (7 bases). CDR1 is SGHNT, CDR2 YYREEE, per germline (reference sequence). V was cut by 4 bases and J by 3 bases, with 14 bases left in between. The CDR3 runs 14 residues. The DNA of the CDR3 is TGTGCCAGCAGCCCGGGGAGGGGGGACTACGAGCAGTACTTC. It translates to CASSPGRGDYEQYF.

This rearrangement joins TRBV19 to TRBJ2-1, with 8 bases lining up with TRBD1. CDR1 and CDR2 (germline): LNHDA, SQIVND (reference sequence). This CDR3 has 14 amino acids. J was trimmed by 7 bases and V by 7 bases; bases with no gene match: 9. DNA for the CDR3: TGTGCCAGTAACGACAGGGGTTATGGAAATGAGCAGTTCTTC. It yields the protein CASNDRGYGNEQFF. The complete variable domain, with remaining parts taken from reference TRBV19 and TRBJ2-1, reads DGGITQSPKYLFRKEGQNVTLSCEQNLNHDAMYWYRQDPGQGLRLIYYSQIVNDFQKGDIAEGYSVSREKKESFPLTVTSAQKNPTAFYLCASNDRGYGNEQFFGPGTRLTVL.

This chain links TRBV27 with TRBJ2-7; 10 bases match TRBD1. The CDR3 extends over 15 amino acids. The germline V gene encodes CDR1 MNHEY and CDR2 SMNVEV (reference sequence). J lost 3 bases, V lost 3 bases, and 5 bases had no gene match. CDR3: CASSFGTGANYEQYF. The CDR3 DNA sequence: TGTGCCAGCAGTTTTGGGACAGGGGCCAACTACGAGCAGTACTTC.

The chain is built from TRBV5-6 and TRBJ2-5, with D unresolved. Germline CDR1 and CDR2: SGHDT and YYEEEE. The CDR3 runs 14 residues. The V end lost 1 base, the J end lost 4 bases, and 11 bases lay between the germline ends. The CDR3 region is CASSLQGQRETQYF. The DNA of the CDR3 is TGTGCCAGCAGCTTGCAAGGTCAGAGAGAGACCCAGTACTTC.

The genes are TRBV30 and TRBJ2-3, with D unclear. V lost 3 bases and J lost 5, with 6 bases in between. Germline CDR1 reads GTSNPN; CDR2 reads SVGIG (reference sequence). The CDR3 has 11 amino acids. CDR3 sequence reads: CAWRLGDTQYF. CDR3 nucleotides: TGTGCCTGGAGACTGGGAGATACGCAGTATTTT.

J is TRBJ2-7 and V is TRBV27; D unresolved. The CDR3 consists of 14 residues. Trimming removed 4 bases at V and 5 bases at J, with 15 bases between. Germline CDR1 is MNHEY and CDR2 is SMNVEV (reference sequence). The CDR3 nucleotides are TGTGCCAGCAGTTGGTCGAAGGGTGGCGACGAGCAGTACTTC. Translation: CASSWSKGGDEQYF.

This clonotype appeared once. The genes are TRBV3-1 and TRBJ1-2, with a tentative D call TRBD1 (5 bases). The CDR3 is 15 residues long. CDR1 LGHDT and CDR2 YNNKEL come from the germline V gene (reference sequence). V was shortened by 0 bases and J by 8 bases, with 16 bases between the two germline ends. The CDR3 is CASSQDRDYLRGYTF. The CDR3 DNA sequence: TGTGCCAGCAGCCAAGACCGGGACTACCTAAGAGGCTACACCTTC.

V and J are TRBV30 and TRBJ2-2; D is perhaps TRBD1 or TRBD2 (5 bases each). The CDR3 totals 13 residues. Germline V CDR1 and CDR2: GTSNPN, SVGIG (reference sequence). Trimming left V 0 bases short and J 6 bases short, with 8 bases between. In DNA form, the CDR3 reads TGTGCCTGGAGTGTCCGGGACCCCGGGGAGCTGTTTTTT. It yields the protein CAWSVRDPGELFF.

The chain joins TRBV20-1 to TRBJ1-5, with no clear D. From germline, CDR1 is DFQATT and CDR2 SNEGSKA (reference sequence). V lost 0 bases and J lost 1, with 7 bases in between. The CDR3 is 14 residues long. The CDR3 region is CSARDQQSNQPQHF. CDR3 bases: TGCAGTGCTAGAGATCAACAGAGCAATCAGCCCCAGCATTTT.

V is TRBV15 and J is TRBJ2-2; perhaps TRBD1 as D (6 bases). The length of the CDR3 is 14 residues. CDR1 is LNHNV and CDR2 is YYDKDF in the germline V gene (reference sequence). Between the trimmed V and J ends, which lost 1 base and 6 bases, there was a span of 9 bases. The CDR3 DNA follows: TGTGCCACCAGCAGAGTTAGGGGGTCCGGGGAGCTGTTTTTT. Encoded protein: CATSRVRGSGELFF.

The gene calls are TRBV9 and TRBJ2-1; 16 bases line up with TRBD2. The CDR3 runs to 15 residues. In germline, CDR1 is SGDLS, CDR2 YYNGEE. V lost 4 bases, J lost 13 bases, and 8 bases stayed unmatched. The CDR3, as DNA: TGTGCCAGCAGCCCCGGGACTAGCGGGGGGGCTTACCAGTTCTTC. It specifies CASSPGTSGGAYQFF.

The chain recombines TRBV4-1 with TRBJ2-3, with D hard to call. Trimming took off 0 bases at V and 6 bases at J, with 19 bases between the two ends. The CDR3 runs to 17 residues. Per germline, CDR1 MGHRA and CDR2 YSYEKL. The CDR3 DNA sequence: TGCGCCAGCAGCCAAGATAGGAGCGACGGATCTGGGGATACGCAGTATTTT. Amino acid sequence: CASSQDRSDGSGDTQYF.